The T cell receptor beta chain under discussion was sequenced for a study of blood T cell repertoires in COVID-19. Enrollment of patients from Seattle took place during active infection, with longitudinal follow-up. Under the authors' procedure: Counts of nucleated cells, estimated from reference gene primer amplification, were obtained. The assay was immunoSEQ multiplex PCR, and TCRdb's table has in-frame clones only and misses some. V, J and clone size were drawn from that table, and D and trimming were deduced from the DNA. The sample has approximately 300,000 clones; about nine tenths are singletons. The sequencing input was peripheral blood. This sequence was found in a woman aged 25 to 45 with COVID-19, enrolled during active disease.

The CDR3 DNA sequence: TGTGCCAGCGGTGCATGGGGAGACACTGAAGCTTTCTTT. Residues: CASGAWGDTEAFF. This chain links TRBV7-3 with TRBJ1-1, with D unclear. Germline CDR1 SGHTA, CDR2 FQGTGA. The V end lost 8 bases, the J end lost 3 bases, and 13 bases lay between the germline ends. The CDR3 is 13 residues long.